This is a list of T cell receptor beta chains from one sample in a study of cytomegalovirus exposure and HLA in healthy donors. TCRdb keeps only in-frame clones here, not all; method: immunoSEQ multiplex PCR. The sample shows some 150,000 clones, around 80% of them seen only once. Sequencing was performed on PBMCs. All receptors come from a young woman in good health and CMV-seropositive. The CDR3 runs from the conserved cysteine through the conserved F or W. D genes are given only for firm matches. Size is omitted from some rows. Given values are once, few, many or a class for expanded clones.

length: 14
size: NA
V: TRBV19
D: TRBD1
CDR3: CASSIASGGTEAFF

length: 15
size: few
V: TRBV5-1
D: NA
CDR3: CASSPGGEGPLEAFF

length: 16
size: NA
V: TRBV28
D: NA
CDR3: CASSSQAAEVRNTIYF

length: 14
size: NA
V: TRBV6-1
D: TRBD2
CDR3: CASSEGLGTGELFF

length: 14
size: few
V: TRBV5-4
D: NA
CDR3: CASSVPSRANVLTF

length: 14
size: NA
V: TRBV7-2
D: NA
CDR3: CASSLSGQADTQYF

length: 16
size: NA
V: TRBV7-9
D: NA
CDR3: CASRAGQSSSYNEQFF

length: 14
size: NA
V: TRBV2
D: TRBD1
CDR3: CASSPQAGGYEQYF

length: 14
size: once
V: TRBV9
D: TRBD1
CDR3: CASSPRGDRETQYF

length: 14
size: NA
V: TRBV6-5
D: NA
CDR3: CASSYSGLNTEAFF

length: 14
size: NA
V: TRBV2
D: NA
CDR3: CASSDRVANEKLFF

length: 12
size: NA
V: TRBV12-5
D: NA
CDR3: CASGSYGTKAFF

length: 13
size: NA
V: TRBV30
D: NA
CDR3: CAWSPGGFEGYTF

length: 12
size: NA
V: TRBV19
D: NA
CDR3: CASRHSPGELFF

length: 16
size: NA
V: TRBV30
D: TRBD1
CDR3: CAWRRDRGAFSYEQYF

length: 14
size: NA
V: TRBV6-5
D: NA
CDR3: CASSRLTGQGEQYF

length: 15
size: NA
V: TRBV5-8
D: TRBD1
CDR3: CASSLGTGITDTQYF

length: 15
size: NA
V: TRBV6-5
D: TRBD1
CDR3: CASALTGQIFYGYTF

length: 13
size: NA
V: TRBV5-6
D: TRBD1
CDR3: CASSLRTGTEAFF

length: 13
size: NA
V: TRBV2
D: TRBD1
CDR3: CAKRDRGPTEAFF

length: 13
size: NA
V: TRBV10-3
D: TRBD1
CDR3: CAINQDRENGYTF

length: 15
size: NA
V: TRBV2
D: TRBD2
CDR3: CASSSLAGAYNEQFF

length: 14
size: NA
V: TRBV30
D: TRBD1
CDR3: CAARQGSYSYEQYF

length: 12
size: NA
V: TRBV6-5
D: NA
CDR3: CATHRGGYGYTF

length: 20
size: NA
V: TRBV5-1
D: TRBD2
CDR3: CASSFVRLAGGPTSTDTQYF

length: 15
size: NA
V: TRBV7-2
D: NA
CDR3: CASRTVGGPNEKLFF

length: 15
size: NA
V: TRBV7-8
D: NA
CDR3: CASSLLAGEEDTQYF

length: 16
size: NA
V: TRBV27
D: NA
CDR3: CASSSSPSGGNQPQHF

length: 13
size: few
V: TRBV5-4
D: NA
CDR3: CASSLAPAYEQYF

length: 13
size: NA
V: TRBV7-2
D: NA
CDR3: CASSLPGTDTQYF

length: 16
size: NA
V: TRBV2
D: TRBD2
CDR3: CASTRLAGGNTGELFF

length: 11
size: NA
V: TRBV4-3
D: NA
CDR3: CASSQATVAFF

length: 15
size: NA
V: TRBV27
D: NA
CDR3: CASSFGRGSYYGYTF